This T cell receptor (beta chain) was sequenced for a study of response to subunit inactivated influenza vaccine. TCRdb analysed the RT-PCR reads with MiXCR anew, one entry per CDR3 protein. The repertoire holds about 520,000 distinct CDR3 sequences, more than 7% seen once, with around 14% in the top ten. The ends were cut back, 2 bases at V and 4 bases at J, with 15 bases in the middle. CDR1 MGHRA and CDR2 YSYEKL come from the germline V gene. The CDR3 is 16 amino acids. The chain carries TRBV4-1 and TRBJ1-3; D is unclear. The sequenced sample was PBMCs from blood, obtained around 25 months after vaccination. The sequence was collected from a man between 50 and 75 years old who received an inactivated influenza vaccine. CDR3 amino acids: CASSQRPGSGGNTIYF. DNA for the CDR3: TGCGCCAGCAGCCAAAGGCCGGGTTCGGGAGGAAACACCATATATTTT.